What follows describes a single T cell receptor (beta chain). Its antigen is not identified. At the DNA level, this CDR3 is encoded by other sequences in the same sample as well. This specimen belongs to a study of shared clonotypes between healthy human individuals. In the study overall: Used for every donor were three CD4 naive, three CD4 memory, two CD8 naive and one CD8 memory plate.

Produced via immunoSEQ multiplex PCR; TCRdb's table is partial and in-frame only. In the table there are 2 million to 2.5 million clones, less than 95% of which are singletons. Study-level findings and limits: Several donors held about 5% of naive CD4 clonotypes in common.

Participating donors were healthy, HIV-negative adults free of recent acute infections or vaccinations. This TCR was recovered from a man between 18 and 35 years old in good health. Some clones in this sample may be carry-over from other donors' samples. Sequenced sample: naive CD4+ T cells from PBMCs. The subset is: CD45RA+ positively selected.

The CDR3 sequence is CSASYEQYF. The CDR3 region has the DNA TGCAGTGCTTCTTACGAGCAGTACTTC. The genes are TRBV20-1 and TRBJ2-7; D gene ambiguous. The V end lost 5 bases, the J end lost 4 bases, and 3 bases lay between the germline ends. This CDR3 has 9 amino acids. CDR1 is DFQATT and CDR2 is SNEGSKA in the germline V gene (reference sequence).